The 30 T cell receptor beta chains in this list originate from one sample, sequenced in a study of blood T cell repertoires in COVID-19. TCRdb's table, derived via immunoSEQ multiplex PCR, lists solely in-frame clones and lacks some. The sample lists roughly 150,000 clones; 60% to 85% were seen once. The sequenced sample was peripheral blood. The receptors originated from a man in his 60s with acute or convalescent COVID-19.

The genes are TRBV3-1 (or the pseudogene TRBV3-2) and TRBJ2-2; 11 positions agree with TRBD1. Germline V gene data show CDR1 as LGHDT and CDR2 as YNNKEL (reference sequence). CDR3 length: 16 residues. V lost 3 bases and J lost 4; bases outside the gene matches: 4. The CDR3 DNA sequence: TGTGCCAGCAGCCATGGACAGGGGGCGATCACCGGGGAGCTGTTTTTT. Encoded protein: CASSHGQGAITGELFF.

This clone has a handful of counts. CDR3 in amino acids: CASSAFSGVNTEAFF. In nucleotides, the CDR3 is TGTGCCAGCAGCGCCTTCTCAGGGGTGAACACTGAAGCTTTCTTT. This sequence joins TRBV9 and TRBJ1-1; D possibly corresponds to TRBD1 (6 bases). Trimming took off 3 bases at V and 0 bases at J, with 12 bases between the two ends. Germline V gene data show CDR1 as SGDLS and CDR2 as YYNGEE. The CDR3 is 15 amino acids.

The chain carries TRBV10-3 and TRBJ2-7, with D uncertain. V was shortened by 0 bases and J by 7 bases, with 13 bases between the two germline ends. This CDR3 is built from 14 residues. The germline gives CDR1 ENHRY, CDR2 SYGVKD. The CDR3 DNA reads TGTGCCATCAGTGAGTCGAACACCCGCAGGGAGCAGTACTTC. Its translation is CAISESNTRREQYF.

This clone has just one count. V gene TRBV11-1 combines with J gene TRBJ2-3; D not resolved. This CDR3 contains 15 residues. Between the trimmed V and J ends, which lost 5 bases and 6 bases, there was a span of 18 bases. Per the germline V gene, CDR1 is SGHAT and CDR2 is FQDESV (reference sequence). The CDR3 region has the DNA TGTGCCAGCAGCGTCCAGAGGAACCTCTGGGATACGCAGTATTTT. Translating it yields CASSVQRNLWDTQYF.

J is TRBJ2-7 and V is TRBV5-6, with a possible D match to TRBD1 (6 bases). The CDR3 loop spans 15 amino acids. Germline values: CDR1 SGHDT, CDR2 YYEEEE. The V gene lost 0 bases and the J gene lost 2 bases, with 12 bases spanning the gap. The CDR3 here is CASSLGGGFTYEQYF. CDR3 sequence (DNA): TGTGCCAGCAGCTTGGGAGGGGGTTTCACCTACGAGCAGTACTTC.

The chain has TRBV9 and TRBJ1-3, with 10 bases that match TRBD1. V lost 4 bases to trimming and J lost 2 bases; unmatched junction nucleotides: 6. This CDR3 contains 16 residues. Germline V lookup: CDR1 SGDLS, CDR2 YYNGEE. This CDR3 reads CASSPRQGATGNTIYF. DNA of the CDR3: TGTGCCAGCAGCCCCCGACAGGGGGCTACTGGAAACACCATATATTTT. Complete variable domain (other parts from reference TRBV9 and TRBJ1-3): DSGVTQTPKHLITATGQRVTLRCSPRSGDLSVYWYQQSLDQGLQFLIQYYNGEERAKGNILERFSAQQFPDLHSELNLSSLELGDSALYFCASSPRQGATGNTIYFGEGSWLTVV.

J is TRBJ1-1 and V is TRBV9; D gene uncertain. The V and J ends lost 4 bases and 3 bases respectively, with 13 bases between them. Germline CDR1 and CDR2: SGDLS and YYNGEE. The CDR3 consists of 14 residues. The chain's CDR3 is CASSLGRGDTEAFF. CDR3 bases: TGTGCCAGCAGCCTGGGCCGCGGGGACACTGAAGCTTTCTTT.

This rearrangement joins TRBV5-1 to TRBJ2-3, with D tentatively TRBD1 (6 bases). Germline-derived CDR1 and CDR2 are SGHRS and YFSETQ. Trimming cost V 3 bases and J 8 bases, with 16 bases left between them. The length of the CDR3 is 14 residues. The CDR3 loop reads CASSYSDSVSTQYF. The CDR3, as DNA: TGCGCCAGCAGCTACTCGGACAGTGTGAGTACGCAGTATTTT.

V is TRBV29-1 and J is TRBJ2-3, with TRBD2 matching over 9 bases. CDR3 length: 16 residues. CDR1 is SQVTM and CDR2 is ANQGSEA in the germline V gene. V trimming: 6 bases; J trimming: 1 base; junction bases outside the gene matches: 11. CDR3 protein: CSVVPGTSSGTDTQYF. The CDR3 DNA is TGCAGCGTGGTTCCCGGGACTAGCTCTGGCACAGATACGCAGTATTTT.

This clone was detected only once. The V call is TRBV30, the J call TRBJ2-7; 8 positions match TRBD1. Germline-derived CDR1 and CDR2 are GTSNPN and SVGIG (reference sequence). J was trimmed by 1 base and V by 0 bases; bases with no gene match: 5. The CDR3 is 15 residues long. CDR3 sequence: CAWSVVWDRSYEQYF. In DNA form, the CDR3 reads TGTGCCTGGAGTGTAGTCTGGGACAGGTCCTACGAGCAGTACTTC.

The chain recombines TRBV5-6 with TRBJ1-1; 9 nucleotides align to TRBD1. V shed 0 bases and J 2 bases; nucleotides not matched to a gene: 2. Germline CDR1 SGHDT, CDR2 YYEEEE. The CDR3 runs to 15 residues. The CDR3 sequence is CASSLVGQGNTEAFF. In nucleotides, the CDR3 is TGTGCCAGCAGCTTGGTGGGACAGGGAAACACTGAAGCTTTCTTT.

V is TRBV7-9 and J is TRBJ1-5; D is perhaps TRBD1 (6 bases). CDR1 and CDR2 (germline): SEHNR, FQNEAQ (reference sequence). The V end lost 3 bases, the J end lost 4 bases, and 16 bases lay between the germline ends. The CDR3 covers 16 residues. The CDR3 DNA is TGTGCCAGCAGCTTCGCGGGGGTGGGGGCTAATCAGCCCCAGCATTTT. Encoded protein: CASSFAGVGANQPQHF.

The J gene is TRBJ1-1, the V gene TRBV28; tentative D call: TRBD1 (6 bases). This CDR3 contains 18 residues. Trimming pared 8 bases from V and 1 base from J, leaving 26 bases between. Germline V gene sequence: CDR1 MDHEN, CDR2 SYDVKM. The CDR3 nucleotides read TGTGCCAGCGGCAGGCAGTACCCAAGGGGGTTTTCGAACACTGAAGCTTTCTTT. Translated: CASGRQYPRGFSNTEAFF.

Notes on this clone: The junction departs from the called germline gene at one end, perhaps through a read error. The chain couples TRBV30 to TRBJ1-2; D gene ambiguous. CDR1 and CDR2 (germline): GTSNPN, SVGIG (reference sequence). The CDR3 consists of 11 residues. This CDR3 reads CAWSAGAGAYF. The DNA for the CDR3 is TGTGCCTGGAGTGCGGGAGCTGGAGCCTACTTC.

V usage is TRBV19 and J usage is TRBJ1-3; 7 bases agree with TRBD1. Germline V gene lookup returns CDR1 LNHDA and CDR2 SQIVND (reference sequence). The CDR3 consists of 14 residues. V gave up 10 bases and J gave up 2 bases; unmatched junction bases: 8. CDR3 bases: TGTGCCACTACGGGACAGCCGACTGGAAACACCATATATTTT. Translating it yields CATTGQPTGNTIYF.

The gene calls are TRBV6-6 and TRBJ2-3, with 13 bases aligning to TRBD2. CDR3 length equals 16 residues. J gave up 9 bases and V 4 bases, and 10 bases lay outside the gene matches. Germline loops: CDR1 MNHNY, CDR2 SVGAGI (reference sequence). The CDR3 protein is CASSSGTSGARITQYF. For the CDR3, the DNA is TGTGCCAGCAGTTCAGGGACTAGCGGGGCCCGGATCACGCAGTATTTT.

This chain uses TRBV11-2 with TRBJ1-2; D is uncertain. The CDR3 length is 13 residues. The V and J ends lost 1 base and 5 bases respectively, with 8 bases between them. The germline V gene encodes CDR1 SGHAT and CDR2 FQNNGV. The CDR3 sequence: CASSLVSGYGYTF. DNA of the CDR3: TGTGCCAGCAGCTTAGTGTCAGGATATGGCTACACCTTC.

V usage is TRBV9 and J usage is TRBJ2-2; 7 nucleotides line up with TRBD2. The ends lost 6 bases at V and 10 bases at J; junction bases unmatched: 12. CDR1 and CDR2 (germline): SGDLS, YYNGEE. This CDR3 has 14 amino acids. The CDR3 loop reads CASTRGLVREELFF. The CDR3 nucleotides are TGTGCCAGCACCCGAGGACTAGTAAGAGAGGAGCTGTTTTTT.

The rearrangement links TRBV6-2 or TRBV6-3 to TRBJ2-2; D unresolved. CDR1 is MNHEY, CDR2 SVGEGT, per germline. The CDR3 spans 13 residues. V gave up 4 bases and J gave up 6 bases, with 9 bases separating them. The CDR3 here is CASSSTSAGELFF. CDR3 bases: TGTGCCAGCAGTTCTACGTCTGCCGGGGAGCTGTTTTTT.

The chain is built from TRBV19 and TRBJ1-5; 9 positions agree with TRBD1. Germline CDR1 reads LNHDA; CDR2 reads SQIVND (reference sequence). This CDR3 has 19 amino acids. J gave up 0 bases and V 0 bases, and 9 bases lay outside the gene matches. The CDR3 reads CASSIEPRTGVSSNQPQHF. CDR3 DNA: TGTGCCAGTAGTATAGAGCCCCGGACAGGGGTTTCTAGCAATCAGCCCCAGCATTTT.

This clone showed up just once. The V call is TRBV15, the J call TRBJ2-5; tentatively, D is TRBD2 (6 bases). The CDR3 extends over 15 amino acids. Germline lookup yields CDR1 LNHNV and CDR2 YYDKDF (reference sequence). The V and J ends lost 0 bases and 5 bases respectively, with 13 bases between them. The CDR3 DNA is TGTGCCACCAGCAGAGAAGGTCCAGGGAGGGAGACCCAGTACTTC. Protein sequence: CATSREGPGRETQYF.

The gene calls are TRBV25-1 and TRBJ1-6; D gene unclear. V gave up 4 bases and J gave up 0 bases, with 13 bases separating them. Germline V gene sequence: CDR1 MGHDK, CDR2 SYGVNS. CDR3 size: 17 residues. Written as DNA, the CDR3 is TGTGCCAGCAGTGGCGCCTATCTAAGCTCCTATAATTCACCCCTCCACTTT. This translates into CASSGAYLSSYNSPLHF.

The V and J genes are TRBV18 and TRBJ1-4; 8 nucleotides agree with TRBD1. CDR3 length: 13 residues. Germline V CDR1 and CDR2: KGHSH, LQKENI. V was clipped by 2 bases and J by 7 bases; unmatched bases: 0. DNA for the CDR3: TGTGCCAGCTCACCAGGACAGGGTGAAAAACTGTTTTTT. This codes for CASSPGQGEKLFF. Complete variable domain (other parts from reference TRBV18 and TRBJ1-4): NAGVMQNPRHLVRRRGQEARLRCSPMKGHSHVYWYRQLPEEGLKFMVYLQKENIIDESGMPKERFSAEFPKEGPSILRIQQVVRGDSAAYFCASSPGQGEKLFFGSGTQLSVL.

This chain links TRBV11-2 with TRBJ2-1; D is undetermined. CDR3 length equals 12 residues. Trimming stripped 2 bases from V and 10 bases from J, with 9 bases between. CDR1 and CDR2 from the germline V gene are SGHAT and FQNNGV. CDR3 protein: CASSLRNEEQFF. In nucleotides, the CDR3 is TGTGCCAGCAGCTTAAGAAATGAGGAGCAGTTCTTC.

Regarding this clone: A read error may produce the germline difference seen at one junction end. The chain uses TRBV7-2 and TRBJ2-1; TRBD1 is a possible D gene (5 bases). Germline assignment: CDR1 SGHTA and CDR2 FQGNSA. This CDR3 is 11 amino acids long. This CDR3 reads CASGFGQGQFF. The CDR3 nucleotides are TGTGCCAGCGGCTTCGGGCAGGGGCAGTTCTTC.

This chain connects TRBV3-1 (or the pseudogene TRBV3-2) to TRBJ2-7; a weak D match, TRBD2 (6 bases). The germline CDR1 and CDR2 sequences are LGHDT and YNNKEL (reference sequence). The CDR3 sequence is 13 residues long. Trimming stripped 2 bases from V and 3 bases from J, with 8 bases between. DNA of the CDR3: TGTGCCAGCAGCCAACGGGGAGGCTACGAGCAGTACTTC. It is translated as CASSQRGGYEQYF.

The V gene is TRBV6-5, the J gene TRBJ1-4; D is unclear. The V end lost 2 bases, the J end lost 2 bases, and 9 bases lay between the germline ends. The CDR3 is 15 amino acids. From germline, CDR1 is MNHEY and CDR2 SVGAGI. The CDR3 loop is CASSYLGGTNEKLFF. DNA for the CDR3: TGTGCCAGCAGTTACCTAGGTGGCACTAATGAAAAACTGTTTTTT.

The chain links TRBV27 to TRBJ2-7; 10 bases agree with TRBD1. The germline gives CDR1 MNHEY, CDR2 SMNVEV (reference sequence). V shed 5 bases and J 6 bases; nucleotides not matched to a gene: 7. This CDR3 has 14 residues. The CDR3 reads CASSPDRGFSEQYF. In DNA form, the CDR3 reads TGTGCCAGCAGTCCGGACAGGGGGTTTAGCGAGCAGTACTTC.

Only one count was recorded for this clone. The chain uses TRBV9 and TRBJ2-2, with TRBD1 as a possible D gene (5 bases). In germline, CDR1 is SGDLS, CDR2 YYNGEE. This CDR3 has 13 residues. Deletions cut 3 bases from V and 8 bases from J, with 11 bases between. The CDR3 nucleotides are TGTGCCAGCAGCGGCCAGGGAAGAGGGGAGCTGTTTTTT. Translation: CASSGQGRGELFF.

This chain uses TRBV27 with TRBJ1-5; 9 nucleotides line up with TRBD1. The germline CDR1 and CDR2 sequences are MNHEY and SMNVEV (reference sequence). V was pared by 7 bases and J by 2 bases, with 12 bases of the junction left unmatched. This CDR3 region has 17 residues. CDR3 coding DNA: TGTGCCAGCAAGGACAGGGGTCCGTCGCGGGGCAATCAGCCCCAGCATTTT. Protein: CASKDRGPSRGNQPQHF.